This T cell receptor beta chain originates from a study of CD8 T cells in ankylosing spondylitis. Study-level points and caveats: Peripheral blood samples showed relatively rare disease-linked clones, and these clones were CD8+. Earlier reports found some motif variants in synovial fluid and blood in reactive arthritis. Significant enrichment of disease-linked clones was reportedly seen in matched ankylosing spondylitis synovial fluid.

This clonotype was found many times. Its target is not known. Making the TCR beta libraries involved quantitative 5'-RACE with molecular barcodes. TCRdb independently ran MiXCR on the 5' RACE reads; one entry per CDR3 protein. Of some 120,000 distinct CDR3 sequences in the sample, 6% to 8.5% were seen once. The CDR3 covers 14 residues. Looked up from germline, CDR1 is SGHRS and CDR2 is YFSETQ. Deletions cut 3 bases from V and 6 bases from J, with 15 bases between. The chain combines TRBV5-1 with TRBJ1-1, with D possibly matching TRBD1 (6 bases). Material: blood, either unsorted or a sorted T cell fraction (not recorded which). The sequence came from a male donor with ankylosing spondylitis or in good health (not recorded which). CDR3 coding DNA: TGCGCCAGCAGCTCAACAGGGTTGGGGCCTGAAGCTTTCTTT. Translation gives CASSSTGLGPEAFF.